Below, 10 T cell receptor beta chains from the same sample are listed, as sequenced in a study of blood T cell repertoires in COVID-19. The method was immunoSEQ multiplex PCR; TCRdb's version includes in-frame clones alone and lacks a portion of them. The sample lists roughly 300,000 clones, under 95% seen once, with roughly 18% in the top ten. Material: PBMCs or T cells enriched from blood (not recorded which). These receptors were taken from a woman between 25 and 40 years old who had recovered from COVID-19.

This chain uses TRBV19 with TRBJ2-1; 7 bases match TRBD1. The CDR3 is made up of 18 amino acids. Losses at the gene ends were 2 bases for V and 2 bases for J; bases not matched to a gene: 12. Germline lookup yields CDR1 LNHDA and CDR2 SQIVND (reference sequence). The CDR3 protein is CASSIMGQSTAPYNEQFF. The CDR3 nucleotides are TGTGCCAGTAGTATAATGGGACAGTCCACGGCGCCCTACAATGAGCAGTTCTTC.

In regard to this clone: The same CDR3 arises from other DNA sequences in this sample as well. The chain employs TRBV4-3 and TRBJ1-6, with unresolved D. The V gene's germline CDR1 is LGHNA and CDR2 YSLEER. V gave up 0 bases and J gave up 7 bases, with 4 bases separating them. This CDR3 region has 13 residues. CDR3 in amino acids: CASSQDRNSPLHF. The CDR3 nucleotides are TGCGCCAGCAGCCAAGATCGGAATTCACCCCTCCACTTT.

The chain couples TRBV18 to TRBJ2-1; 8 nucleotides line up with TRBD2. Germline-derived CDR1 and CDR2 are KGHSH and LQKENI. The V gene end was trimmed by 6 bases and the J gene end by 7 bases; junction bases not matched to a gene: 17. The CDR3 contains 17 residues. This CDR3 reads CASSHSYPGGPGNEQFF. CDR3 bases: TGTGCCAGCTCCCACTCCTATCCGGGAGGGCCGGGAAATGAGCAGTTCTTC.

The chain recombines TRBV5-1 with TRBJ1-1; 7 nucleotides line up with TRBD1. Trimming took 0 bases from V and 7 from J; bases not matched to a gene: 6. The CDR3 has 14 residues. The germline V gene encodes CDR1 SGHRS and CDR2 YFSETQ. The DNA for the CDR3 is TGCGCCAGCAGCTTGGCCGACAGGGCTGTTGAAGCTTTCTTT. It translates to CASSLADRAVEAFF.

The chain is built from TRBV7-8 and TRBJ2-7; tentatively, D is TRBD1 (8 bases). CDR1 and CDR2 (germline): SGHVS, FQNEAQ. The V gene lost 4 bases and the J gene lost 2 bases, with 18 bases spanning the gap. The CDR3 is 16 residues long. This CDR3 is CASSSPRTGTTYEQYF. The CDR3 region has the DNA TGTGCCAGCAGCTCTCCCCGGACAGGGACTACCTACGAGCAGTACTTC.

The J gene is TRBJ1-4, the V gene TRBV28; D unclear. This CDR3 contains 14 residues. Trimming took off 7 bases at V and 3 bases at J, with 12 bases between the two ends. Germline V lookup: CDR1 MDHEN, CDR2 SYDVKM. The CDR3 loop reads CASTPGGSNEKLFF. In DNA, the CDR3 is TGTGCCAGCACCCCGGGAGGGTCTAATGAAAAACTGTTTTTT.

The rearrangement joins TRBV28 to TRBJ1-2; TRBD1 might be the D (6 bases). Germline CDR1 MDHEN, CDR2 SYDVKM. The CDR3 length is 13 residues. V dropped 4 bases and J dropped 6 bases, with 12 bases sitting between them. CDR3 in DNA: TGTGCCAGCAGTTCCGGGGGGCGGGATGGCTACACCTTC. Protein product: CASSSGGRDGYTF.

The V and J genes are TRBV6-2 or TRBV6-3 and TRBJ2-1, with 7 bases that match TRBD2. The CDR3 covers 17 residues. Germline V gene data show CDR1 as MNHEY and CDR2 as SVGEGT. Losses at the gene ends were 0 bases for V and 1 base for J; bases not matched to a gene: 6. CDR3 bases: TGTGCCAGCAGTTACTCCGGAACGGGGGGATCCTACAATGAGCAGTTCTTC. It yields the protein CASSYSGTGGSYNEQFF.

CDR3: CASSRSGTNTEAFF. DNA of the CDR3: TGTGCCAGCAGCCGAAGTGGGACTAACACTGAAGCTTTCTTT. J is TRBJ1-1 and V is TRBV28; the D gene is possibly TRBD1 (5 bases). Trimming shortened V by 6 bases and J by 2 bases, and 13 bases separated the two germline ends. Germline CDR1 and CDR2: MDHEN and SYDVKM. This CDR3 comprises 14 residues. The whole variable domain, remainder taken from reference TRBV28 and TRBJ1-1, is DVKVTQSSRYLVKRTGEKVFLECVQDMDHENMFWYRQDPGLGLRLIYFSYDVKMKEKGDIPEGYSVSREKKERFSLILESASTNQTSMYLCASSRSGTNTEAFFGQGTRLTVV.

The CDR3, as DNA: TGTGCCAGCAGCGCCGGGACAGGGGGTCCAGATACGCAGTATTTT. It yields the protein CASSAGTGGPDTQYF. This chain joins TRBV7-6 and TRBJ2-3; 11 bases are shared with TRBD1. Germline V gene sequence: CDR1 SGHVS, CDR2 FNYEAQ. The CDR3 runs 15 residues. The V and J ends lost 5 bases and 4 bases, in that order; junction bases with no gene match: 5.